A selection of T cell receptor beta chains follows, all from one sample in a study of blood T cell repertoires in COVID-19. The repertoire was sequenced with immunoSEQ multiplex PCR; TCRdb's copy has only in-frame clones and lacks some. The sample lists about 210,000 clones, 75% to 85% seen once, with nearly 9.5% in the top ten. The specimen was PBMCs or T cells enriched from blood (not recorded which). These receptors all come from a man aged 40-49 years who had recovered from COVID-19. CDR3s leave out the opening cysteine and the closing phenylalanine or tryptophan.

cdr3_aa: AWTLERRDTQY
v_call: TRBV30
j_call: TRBJ2-3

cdr3_aa: ASSSGGTYNEQF
v_call: TRBV28
j_call: TRBJ2-1

cdr3_aa: ASSRGTGGEQY
v_call: TRBV6-5
j_call: TRBJ2-7

cdr3_aa: ASSAHSGPYNEQF
v_call: TRBV9
j_call: TRBJ2-1

cdr3_aa: ASSAGTANYGYT
v_call: TRBV27
j_call: TRBJ1-2

cdr3_aa: SVGGPLNSYEQY
v_call: TRBV29-1
j_call: TRBJ2-7

cdr3_aa: ASSVSSGGSSYNEQF
v_call: TRBV2
j_call: TRBJ2-1

cdr3_aa: ASGPQPQH
v_call: TRBV21-1
j_call: TRBJ1-5

cdr3_aa: ASGLAGAEQY
v_call: TRBV2
j_call: TRBJ2-7

cdr3_aa: ASASDRAGVAEQY
v_call: TRBV4-2
j_call: TRBJ2-7

cdr3_aa: ATSDSGPGRDTQY
v_call: TRBV24-1
j_call: TRBJ2-3

cdr3_aa: ASSLRQEDEQF
v_call: TRBV18
j_call: TRBJ2-1

cdr3_aa: ASEGRGPVVGNQPQH
v_call: TRBV19
j_call: TRBJ1-5

cdr3_aa: ASSTQGINTEAF
v_call: TRBV27
j_call: TRBJ1-1

cdr3_aa: ASRRTSGGASETQY
v_call: TRBV5-1
j_call: TRBJ2-5

cdr3_aa: ASSLGTGSATNEKLF
v_call: TRBV5-1
j_call: TRBJ1-4